The rows below give T cell receptor beta chains drawn from one sample of a study of cytotoxic CD8 clonotypes in ibrutinib-treated CLL. Assay: immunoSEQ multiplex PCR; the TCRdb copy retains only in-frame clones and omits some. The sample lists 50,000 or so clones, less than 90% occurring once. The sequenced sample was PBMCs, obtained after 24 months of ibrutinib treatment. The receptors shown here come from a human donor with chronic lymphocytic leukemia. The CDR3 runs from the conserved cysteine through the conserved F or W.

j_call v_call cdr3_aa
TRBJ1-1 TRBV28 CASGSGGTEAFF
TRBJ2-7 TRBV6-1 CASSVGNYEQYF
TRBJ2-7 TRBV7-2 CASSLASLLAPIYEQYF
TRBJ2-1 TRBV10-1 CASSKSREGKNEQFF
TRBJ1-1 TRBV6-1 CASTMTGGTEAFF
TRBJ2-1 TRBV6-6 CASRSGSSYNEQFF
TRBJ2-2 TRBV10-1 CASRSGNTGELFF
TRBJ1-1 TRBV6-5 CASSYEVNTEAFF
TRBJ2-5 TRBV19 CASSPRTSGRQETQYF
TRBJ1-2 TRBV5-1 CASSSDGYDGYTF
TRBJ2-7 TRBV7-9 CASRADGTEGHEQYF
TRBJ2-5 TRBV7-9 CASSLEQRRSETQYF
TRBJ1-1 TRBV4-3 CASSQDSGQGRSRAFF
TRBJ2-7 TRBV10-3 CAISESRGSGNYEQYF
TRBJ2-1 TRBV6-5 CASREGRRALNEQFF
TRBJ2-1 TRBV9 CASSVDWGAYNEQFF
TRBJ1-2 TRBV7-8 CASSLEGLFGYTF
TRBJ1-1 TRBV18 CASSPGYEAFF
TRBJ2-7 TRBV28 CATDKSSYEQYF
TRBJ1-2 TRBV4-3 CASSRTGNMIGYTF
TRBJ2-3 TRBV5-1 CASSFSGSFTDTQYF
TRBJ2-2 TRBV6-1 CASSDRSRGFNTGELFF
TRBJ2-1 TRBV7-2 CASSLAGGFRSSYNEQFF
TRBJ2-7 TRBV10-3 CAIRGTSGGYEQYF
TRBJ2-3 TRBV5-1 CASSSTDTQYF
TRBJ2-2 TRBV13 CASSLDTGELFF
TRBJ2-1 TRBV10-1 CASSESRTGGLNEQFF
TRBJ2-2 TRBV9 CASSVGTSGSAGELFF
TRBJ2-2 TRBV7-3 CASSFGQGANTGELFF
TRBJ2-3 TRBV5-4 CASSSALGDTQYF
TRBJ2-6 TRBV29-1 CSVGTLASGANVLTF
TRBJ1-2 TRBV15 CATSPMPGDYGYTF
TRBJ2-7 TRBV10-3 CAISGGTGNAF
TRBJ1-5 TRBV19 CASSTRRGEGNQPQHF
TRBJ2-1 TRBV29-1 CSVEAGWDNEQFF
TRBJ1-5 TRBV27 CASSHGTGAMRGNQPQHF
TRBJ1-2 TRBV14 CASSQDQAPYGYTF
TRBJ2-5 TRBV6-5 CASSYGREGWQETQYF
TRBJ2-1 TRBV6-5 CASSLDGNNEQFF
TRBJ2-7 TRBV7-2 CASSLVPSVHEQYF
TRBJ2-1 TRBV19 CASNNGDTYNEQFF
TRBJ2-3 TRBV19 CASQTGGPVHGTQYF
TRBJ1-1 TRBV7-9 CAIEDLVRTEAFF
TRBJ2-7 TRBV28 CATLQPPYEQYF
TRBJ2-1 TRBV11-2 CASSLERLAHEQFF
TRBJ1-1 TRBV7-9 CASSLLGSRVSNTEAFF
TRBJ2-3 TRBV9 CASSVNPQVTDTQYF
TRBJ2-6 TRBV30 CAWSRNGANVLTF
TRBJ2-5 TRBV5-4 CASSYAWQGDIQETQYF
TRBJ2-1 TRBV7-2 CASSIGLVNEQFF
TRBJ2-3 TRBV10-1 CASSPGGSGSTDTQYF
TRBJ1-5 TRBV6-1 CASRPGQDQPQHF
TRBJ1-5 TRBV7-2 CASSRKGDQPQHF
TRBJ1-1 TRBV4-1 CASSQDTTDEAFF
TRBJ2-7 TRBV11-2 CASSLETGQRYEQYF
TRBJ2-7 TRBV5-1 CASGPGQSVGEQYF
TRBJ1-2 TRBV5-1 CASSFDGSRGYTF
TRBJ2-2 TRBV19 CASALAGETGELFF
TRBJ2-7 TRBV6-1 CASSESGQLRDEQYF